This T cell receptor beta chain was found in a study of blood T cell repertoires in COVID-19. Study-wide background: Samples came from the United States, Italy and Spain, spanning acute and convalescent COVID-19.

Authors' data handling: Amplification of reference gene primers was used by the study to estimate nucleated cell counts. Profiling relied on immunoSEQ multiplex PCR, and the TCRdb table lists in-frame clones only, not all of them. That table gives V, J and clone size, and the DNA gave D and trimming. The sample records approximately 75,000 clones, approximately 86% being singletons. Germline lookup yields CDR1 MNHEY and CDR2 SVGAGI. This CDR3 spans 14 amino acids. Trimming stripped 4 bases from V and 8 bases from J, with 17 bases between. This clone was seen more than once but under ten times. Seattle researchers signed up patients amid active infection and tracked them longitudinally.

V is TRBV6-5 and J is TRBJ1-1, with TRBD1 as a possible D gene (6 bases). Sequencing input: peripheral blood. The sequence derives from a man at least 80 years old with COVID-19, enrolled during active disease. The chain's CDR3 is CASSSPQGRGEAFF. The DNA for the CDR3 is TGTGCCAGCAGTTCTCCACAGGGAAGGGGGGAAGCTTTCTTT.